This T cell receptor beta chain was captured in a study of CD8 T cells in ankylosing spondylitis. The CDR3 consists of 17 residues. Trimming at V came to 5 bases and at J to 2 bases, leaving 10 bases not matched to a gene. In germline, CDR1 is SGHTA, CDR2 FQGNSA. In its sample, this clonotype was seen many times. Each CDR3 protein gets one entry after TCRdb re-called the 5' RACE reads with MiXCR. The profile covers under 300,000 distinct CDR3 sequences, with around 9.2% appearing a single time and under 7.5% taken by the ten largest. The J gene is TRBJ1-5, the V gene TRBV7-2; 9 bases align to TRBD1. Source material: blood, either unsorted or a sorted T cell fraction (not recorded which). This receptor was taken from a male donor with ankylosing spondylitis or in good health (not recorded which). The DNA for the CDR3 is TGTGCCAGCAGCAAACTACAGGGGGCAAGGGGCAATCAGCCCCAGCATTTT. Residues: CASSKLQGARGNQPQHF.